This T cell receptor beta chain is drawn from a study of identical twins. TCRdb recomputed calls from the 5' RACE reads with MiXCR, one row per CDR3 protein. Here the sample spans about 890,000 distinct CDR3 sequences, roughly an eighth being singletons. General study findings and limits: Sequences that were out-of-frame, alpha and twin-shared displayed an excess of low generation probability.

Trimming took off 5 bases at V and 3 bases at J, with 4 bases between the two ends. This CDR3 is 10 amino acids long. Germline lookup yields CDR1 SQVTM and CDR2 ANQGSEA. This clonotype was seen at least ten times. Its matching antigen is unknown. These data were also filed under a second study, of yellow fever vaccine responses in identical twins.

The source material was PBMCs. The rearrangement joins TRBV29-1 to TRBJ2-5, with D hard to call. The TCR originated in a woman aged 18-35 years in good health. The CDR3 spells CSVREETQYF. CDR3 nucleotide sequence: TGCAGCGTTAGGGAAGAGACCCAGTACTTC.